A selection of T cell receptor beta chains follows, all from one sample in a study of CXCR3-negative and CXCR3-positive naive CD8 T cells. TCRdb reworked the 5' RACE reads into one entry per CDR3 protein, no DNA. The sample totals around 6,800 distinct CDR3 sequences. The source material was naive CXCR3+ CD8+ T cells from blood. The origin of the receptors is a human donor in good health. Some clones in this sample may be carry-over from other donors' samples. The CDR3 runs from the conserved cysteine through the conserved F or W. Rows may omit the clone size; those that give it use once, few, many or a size class.

J gene	V gene	clone size	CDR3 protein
TRBJ2-7	TRBV29-1	medium-sized	CSVVDGGAPYEQYF
TRBJ2-1	TRBV7-6	.	CASSPGQYNEQFF
TRBJ2-7	TRBV23-1	.	CASSPSPIPGTSSSYEQYF
TRBJ2-1	TRBV5-5	.	CASSLYAGTNNEQFF
TRBJ2-7	TRBV2	.	CASSGGDLYRGYEQYF
TRBJ1-6	TRBV28	.	CASSLGQSNSPLHF
TRBJ1-2	TRBV10-3	.	CAISESGGYTF
TRBJ1-4	TRBV29-1	.	CSAVNGVSSEKLFF
TRBJ2-3	TRBV5-1	.	CASRGGLDTDTQYF
TRBJ1-1	TRBV6-6	.	CASSTQGGGTEAFF
TRBJ2-7	TRBV5-1	medium-sized	CASRQGADEQYF
TRBJ2-7	TRBV6-1	medium-sized	CASSELSKGPNSYEQYF
TRBJ2-7	TRBV16	.	CPSSEGQGYLPYEQYF
TRBJ2-1	TRBV6-5	.	CASSYVGGEQFF
TRBJ2-7	TRBV29-1	.	CSASVPITYEQYF
TRBJ2-5	TRBV29-1	.	CSAPRWGETQYF
TRBJ1-5	TRBV6-1	.	CASLDGGTNQPQHF
TRBJ1-5	TRBV29-1	.	CSAGQSLAVRNQPQHF
TRBJ2-7	TRBV20-1	.	CSAGLAGGNLPTYEQYF
TRBJ2-7	TRBV29-1	medium-sized	CSVVSGFYEQYF
TRBJ2-7	TRBV21-1	medium-sized	CASSYGQGGEQYF
TRBJ1-5	TRBV2	.	CASSEREANQPQHF
TRBJ2-2	TRBV29-1	medium-sized	CSVVTVNTGELFF
TRBJ1-2	TRBV27	.	CASSTYQGANYGYTF
TRBJ1-2	TRBV29-1	medium-sized	CSVRTGGNYGYTF
TRBJ2-7	TRBV28	.	CASSGGRLSYEQYF
TRBJ2-7	TRBV5-1	medium-sized	CASSLIGGGLEQYF
TRBJ2-1	TRBV30	.	CAWPPGGQGLNEQFF
TRBJ1-6	TRBV4-2	.	CASSQGDNSPLHF
TRBJ2-3	TRBV11-2	.	CASSPWGGPHTDTQYF
TRBJ2-7	TRBV29-1	medium-sized	CSVVGQGRYEQYF
TRBJ2-7	TRBV20-1	.	CSARSGESRSYEQYF